This entry concerns a single TCR beta chain. Its antigen remains unidentified. Libraries were prepared by immunoSEQ multiplex PCR; TCRdb keeps only in-frame clonotypes and omits some of them. The table shows 80,000 to 90,000 clones, with roughly 90% occurring only once. V was pared by 1 base and J by 6 bases, with 6 bases between. The CDR3 has 13 residues. The source of the sample is a study of T cell responses to AZD1222 COVID-19 vaccine. Findings of the study overall: Mapped onto spike, vaccine-associated CD4 TCRs spanned it and were dominant at 160-218 and 743-854. The number of AZD1222 recipients seropositive at baseline was only six. Among the donors, most were white British and more were female, and clonal diversity was possibly underestimated.

This specimen was peripheral blood, taken on day 0 of MenACWY control vaccination. The clonotype comes from an adult in good health. This chain uses TRBV12-3 or TRBV12-4 with TRBJ2-2; maybe TRBD2 (6 bases). The CDR3 DNA reads as TGTGCCAGCAGTTTAGGACTAGCCGGGGAGCTGTTTTTT. It codes for CASSLGLAGELFF.